One sample yielded the 19 T cell receptor beta chains listed below, sequenced in a study of cytomegalovirus exposure and HLA in healthy donors. Both 60 Vbeta primers and 13 Jbeta primers went into the PCR. This table comes from immunoSEQ multiplex PCR, and its TCRdb copy is limited to in-frame clones, with some not included. The data contain around 130,000 clones, around 83% of them singletons. Sequenced: PBMCs. These receptors were collected from a woman under 30 in good health and CMV-seropositive.

V gene TRBV5-1 combines with J gene TRBJ2-1; 9 bases match TRBD2. This CDR3 contains 15 residues. CDR1 and CDR2 from the germline V gene are SGHRS and YFSETQ. V lost 3 bases, J lost 6 bases, and 7 bases stayed unmatched. CDR3 sequence (DNA): TGCGCCAGCAGCTCTGCTCTAGCGGGGCGCAATGAGCAGTTCTTC. Protein sequence: CASSSALAGRNEQFF.

The rearrangement joins TRBV5-1 to TRBJ1-6, with 7 bases lining up with TRBD1. Germline lookup yields CDR1 SGHRS and CDR2 YFSETQ. Trimming cost V 4 bases and J 7 bases; bases outside gene matches: 11. The CDR3 length is 16 residues. The CDR3 reads CASSKSAGTANSPLHF. The CDR3 region has the DNA TGCGCCAGCAGCAAGTCGGCCGGGACAGCGAATTCACCCCTCCACTTT.

The CDR3 DNA follows: TGCAGCGTTCGGACAGGGGACTATGGCTACACCTTC. This encodes CSVRTGDYGYTF. The chain combines TRBV29-1 with TRBJ1-2, with 9 bases lining up with TRBD1. Unmatched junction bases numbered 1, after V lost 5 bases and J lost 3 bases. The germline V gene encodes CDR1 SQVTM and CDR2 ANQGSEA. The CDR3 spans 12 residues.

The genes are TRBV28 and TRBJ1-1, with a tentative D call TRBD1 (5 bases). Trimming cost V 7 bases and J 6 bases, with 15 bases left between them. CDR1 is MDHEN and CDR2 is SYDVKM in the germline V gene. The CDR3 spans 13 residues. The CDR3, as DNA: TGTGCCAGCACTATTAAAGGGGCGGCTGAAGCTTTCTTT. As protein: CASTIKGAAEAFF.

The J gene is TRBJ1-1, the V gene TRBV5-1; 7 positions agree with TRBD1. The CDR3 has 17 residues. With V trimmed by 0 bases and J by 0 bases, 8 bases remained unmatched. Looked up from germline, CDR1 is SGHRS and CDR2 is YFSETQ. As DNA, the CDR3 is TGCGCCAGCAGCTTGGGGCAGGGGGGAATTATGAACACTGAAGCTTTCTTT. Translated, it gives CASSLGQGGIMNTEAFF.

V gene TRBV10-1 combines with J gene TRBJ2-1, with 12 bases aligning to TRBD1. The CDR3 loop spans 18 amino acids. V shed 11 bases, J shed 4 bases, and the junction held 18 bases outside the gene matches. Germline V gene data show CDR1 as WNHNN and CDR2 as SYGVQD (reference sequence). DNA of the CDR3: TGCGCCGCTGTCCCGGGGACAGGGGGCCTCTTATTGTACAATGAGCAGTTCTTC. Its translation is CAAVPGTGGLLLYNEQFF.

The rearrangement joins TRBV21-1 to TRBJ1-1; TRBD1, the D gene given by the table, was not confirmed from the DNA. TRBV21-1 is designated a pseudogene. The CDR3 consists of 17 residues. CDR3 sequence reads: CASSKGEPGQPKTEAFF. The DNA of the CDR3 is TGTGCCAGCAGCAAAGGGGAACCGGGACAGCCGAAAACTGAAGCTTTCTTT.

The chain joins TRBV9 to TRBJ2-3; D unclear. This CDR3 contains 14 residues. The ends were cut back, 1 base at V and 1 base at J, with 7 bases in the middle. Germline values: CDR1 SGDLS, CDR2 YYNGEE. CDR3 nucleotide sequence: TGTGCCAGCAGCGTATGGCCTGGCACAGATACGCAGTATTTT. Translating it yields CASSVWPGTDTQYF.

The chain combines TRBV12-5 with TRBJ2-1; 9 bases align to TRBD1. The germline V gene has CDR1 LGHNT and CDR2 FRNRAP. J gave up 7 bases and V 6 bases, and 7 bases lay outside the gene matches. CDR3 length: 14 amino acids. Here the CDR3 reads CASGSGTGRNEQFF. The CDR3 bases are TGTGCTAGTGGCTCCGGGACAGGGAGAAATGAGCAGTTCTTC. Drawing the rest from reference TRBV12-5 and TRBJ2-1, the complete variable domain is DARVTQTPRHKVTEMGQEVTMRCQPILGHNTVFWYRQTMMQGLELLAYFRNRAPLDDSGMPKDRFSAEMPDATLATLKIQPSEPRDSAVYFCASGSGTGRNEQFFGPGTRLTVL.

The chain combines TRBV5-1 with TRBJ1-4, with TRBD1 identical over 9 bases. The germline CDR1 and CDR2 sequences are SGHRS and YFSETQ. With 4 bases clipped from V and 5 bases from J, the junction kept 9 bases outside the gene matches. There are 16 residues in the CDR3. CDR3 nucleotides: TGCGCCAGCAGCCCGGGACAGGGTAATCGAAATGAAAAACTGTTTTTT. Residues: CASSPGQGNRNEKLFF.

This sequence joins TRBV29-1 and TRBJ1-1, with D perhaps matching TRBD1 (6 bases). Germline V CDR1 and CDR2: SQVTM, ANQGSEA. V was cut by 6 bases and J by 0 bases, with 11 bases left in between. The CDR3 sequence is 13 residues long. CDR3 coding DNA: TGCAGCGTCGCCGGGACACTGAACACTGAAGCTTTCTTT. Its translation is CSVAGTLNTEAFF.

The count of this clone is one. The CDR3 spells CASGLSGTVTDTQYF. The CDR3 nucleotides read TGTGCTAGTGGTTTGTCTGGGACAGTCACAGATACGCAGTATTTT. The J gene is TRBJ2-3, the V gene TRBV12-5; 7 bases agree with TRBD1. Germline loops: CDR1 LGHNT, CDR2 FRNRAP. CDR3 length: 15 amino acids. Unmatched junction bases numbered 4, after V lost 2 bases and J lost 2 bases.

This rearrangement joins TRBV25-1 to TRBJ1-4, with D perhaps TRBD1 (5 bases). The CDR3 extends over 14 amino acids. V was clipped by 4 bases and J by 3 bases, with 9 bases between them. Germline assignment: CDR1 MGHDK and CDR2 SYGVNS. The CDR3 bases are TGTGCCAGCAGTGCCCCGGGGGCTAATGAAAAACTGTTTTTT. Translated: CASSAPGANEKLFF.

This chain uses TRBV5-5 with TRBJ1-1; D not resolved. CDR1 and CDR2 from the germline V gene are SGHKS and YYEKEE (reference sequence). The CDR3 extends over 14 amino acids. V was clipped by 1 base and J by 1 base, with 8 bases between them. In nucleotides, the CDR3 is TGTGCCAGCAGCTTGTGGCAGAAGAACACTGAAGCTTTCTTT. This encodes CASSLWQKNTEAFF.

The chain employs TRBV11-1 and TRBJ2-6, with a weak D call TRBD1 (5 bases). CDR3 size: 15 residues. CDR1 and CDR2 (germline): SGHAT, FQDESV (reference sequence). V gave up 4 bases and J gave up 1 base, with 8 bases separating them. CDR3 in amino acids: CASSSRQSGANVLTF. The CDR3 DNA sequence: TGTGCCAGCAGCTCAAGACAGTCTGGGGCCAACGTCCTGACTTTC.

The rearrangement uses TRBV28 and TRBJ2-3; TRBD1 matches at 9 bases. V lost 2 bases and J lost 2; bases outside the gene matches: 8. CDR3 length: 17 amino acids. CDR1 and CDR2 from the germline V gene are MDHEN and SYDVKM. The CDR3: CASSLDPRDRDTDTQYF. Written as DNA, the CDR3 is TGTGCCAGCAGTTTAGACCCTCGGGACAGGGACACAGATACGCAGTATTTT.

The genes are TRBV5-5 and TRBJ2-5, with D possibly TRBD2 on 7 matching bases. Trimming stripped 2 bases from V and 5 bases from J, with 22 bases between. The CDR3 is made up of 17 amino acids. Germline lookup yields CDR1 SGHKS and CDR2 YYEKEE (reference sequence). CDR3: CASSFGDTQGGWETQYF. The CDR3 DNA reads TGTGCCAGCAGCTTTGGGGACACCCAGGGAGGGTGGGAGACCCAGTACTTC.

J is TRBJ1-1 and V is TRBV25-1; unclear D gene. From germline, CDR1 is MGHDK and CDR2 SYGVNS. V dropped 2 bases and J dropped 1 base, with 14 bases sitting between them. The CDR3 is 16 amino acids. CDR3 sequence (DNA): TGTGCCAGCAGTGAAATTGGTTTACGGGGGAACACTGAAGCTTTCTTT. It yields the protein CASSEIGLRGNTEAFF.

Regarding this clone: A junction end diverges from the germline sequence, so it may reflect a read error. V is TRBV7-7 and J is TRBJ2-7, with 8 positions matching TRBD1. Germline CDR1 and CDR2: SSHAT and FNYEAQ (reference sequence). The CDR3 runs to 15 residues. In nucleotides, the CDR3 is TGTGCTAGCAGCTTAGGACAGGGCGGCACCTACGAGCAGTACTTC. The encoded protein is CASSLGQGGTYEQYF.